This is a list of T cell receptor beta chains from one sample in a study of T cells in Graves' hyperthyroidism and ophthalmopathy. TCRdb reprocessed the multiplex PCR reads with MiXCR, giving one entry per CDR3 protein. The sample has about 590,000 distinct CDR3 sequences, around 16% seen once. Sequencing was done on a sample of blood. The receptors derive from a woman in her twenties or thirties with Graves' hyperthyroidism. Both conserved end residues are part of each CDR3. Fields, in order: V gene, D gene, CDR3 length, J gene, clone size, CDR3 DNA, CDR3 protein. The D gene is left open where the match is weak. Some rows have no size entry. The others give once, few or many, or a class for an expanded clone.

V gene: TRBV6-1; D gene: TRBD1; CDR3 length: 12; J gene: TRBJ2-7; clone size: few; CDR3 DNA: TGTGCTATAGGGGGCTGGTCCTACGAGCAGTACTTC; CDR3 protein: CAIGGWSYEQYF
V gene: TRBV18; D gene: .; CDR3 length: 15; J gene: TRBJ1-6; clone size: .; CDR3 DNA: TGTGCCAGCTCGCAAATCAGCTCCTATAATTCACCCCTCCACTTT; CDR3 protein: CASSQISSYNSPLHF
V gene: TRBV11-2; D gene: TRBD2; CDR3 length: 18; J gene: TRBJ2-7; clone size: few; CDR3 DNA: TGTGCCAGCAGCTCCCTTGCTCCTAGCGGGCGCAGAATGCACGAGCAGTACTTC; CDR3 protein: CASSSLAPSGRRMHEQYF
V gene: TRBV28; D gene: .; CDR3 length: 13; J gene: TRBJ2-1; clone size: many; CDR3 DNA: TGTGCCACCGACAGGAACCCCCGCAATGAGCAGTTCTTC; CDR3 protein: CATDRNPRNEQFF
V gene: TRBV20-1; D gene: .; CDR3 length: 12; J gene: TRBJ2-3; clone size: .; CDR3 DNA: TGCAGTGCCAGTACACACACAGATACGCAGTATTTT; CDR3 protein: CSASTHTDTQYF
V gene: TRBV20-1; D gene: TRBD1; CDR3 length: 17; J gene: TRBJ1-6; clone size: few; CDR3 DNA: TGCAGTGCTAGGGAGGGGGACAGGGGGCCCTATAATTCACCCCTCCACTTT; CDR3 protein: CSAREGDRGPYNSPLHF
V gene: TRBV5-8; D gene: TRBD1; CDR3 length: 15; J gene: TRBJ1-6; clone size: many; CDR3 DNA: TGTGCCAGCAGCACGGGACAGGGAGAGAATTCACCCCTCCACTTT; CDR3 protein: CASSTGQGENSPLHF
V gene: TRBV20-1; D gene: TRBD2; CDR3 length: 20; J gene: TRBJ2-3; clone size: many; CDR3 DNA: TGCAGTGCTAGAGATCGACAGGGGCTAAGACTAGCGGGAGTCGGGGATACGCAGTATTTT; CDR3 protein: CSARDRQGLRLAGVGDTQYF
V gene: TRBV6-1; D gene: .; CDR3 length: 11; J gene: TRBJ1-1; clone size: many; CDR3 DNA: TGTGCCAGCGCATGGAACACTGAAGCTTTCTTT; CDR3 protein: CASAWNTEAFF
V gene: TRBV20-1; D gene: TRBD2; CDR3 length: 15; J gene: TRBJ2-3; clone size: many; CDR3 DNA: TGCAGTGCTAGTCGTGGGGGGGTCTTCACAGATACGCAGTATTTT; CDR3 protein: CSASRGGVFTDTQYF
V gene: TRBV6-5; D gene: TRBD1; CDR3 length: 14; J gene: TRBJ1-2; clone size: few; CDR3 DNA: TGTGCCAGCAGTTCCGACAGGGTAGGCTATGGCTACACCTTC; CDR3 protein: CASSSDRVGYGYTF
V gene: TRBV18; D gene: TRBD2; CDR3 length: 14; J gene: TRBJ2-1; clone size: .; CDR3 DNA: TGTGCCAGCTCACCGCGGGAGGGGGACAATGAGCAGTTCTTC; CDR3 protein: CASSPREGDNEQFF
V gene: TRBV5-6; D gene: .; CDR3 length: 14; J gene: TRBJ2-3; clone size: once; CDR3 DNA: TGTGCCAGCAGCTTGGGGGGCCTTAGAGATACGCAGTATTTT; CDR3 protein: CASSLGGLRDTQYF
V gene: TRBV5-1; D gene: .; CDR3 length: 14; J gene: TRBJ1-4; clone size: .; CDR3 DNA: TGCGCCAGCAGCCCGGGCCCAGGGAGAGAAAAACTGTTTTTT; CDR3 protein: CASSPGPGREKLFF
V gene: TRBV6-1; D gene: TRBD2; CDR3 length: 16; J gene: TRBJ2-7; clone size: few; CDR3 DNA: TGTGCCAGCAGGGGGACTAGCGGCCCTCTTATCGGCGAGCAGTACTTC; CDR3 protein: CASRGTSGPLIGEQYF
V gene: TRBV11-2; D gene: TRBD2; CDR3 length: 15; J gene: TRBJ2-1; clone size: many; CDR3 DNA: TGTGCCAGCAGCTTGGAAGGGGACTACTACAATGAGCAGTTCTTC; CDR3 protein: CASSLEGDYYNEQFF
V gene: TRBV3-1; D gene: .; CDR3 length: 15; J gene: TRBJ1-3; clone size: many; CDR3 DNA: TGTGCCAGCAGCCAACAGGTAACAAATGGAAACACCATATATTTT; CDR3 protein: CASSQQVTNGNTIYF
V gene: TRBV18; D gene: .; CDR3 length: 15; J gene: TRBJ2-3; clone size: many; CDR3 DNA: TGTGCCAGCTCACCGACGGCCCACGGCACAGATACGCAGTATTTT; CDR3 protein: CASSPTAHGTDTQYF
V gene: TRBV4-2; D gene: TRBD2; CDR3 length: 14; J gene: TRBJ2-7; clone size: few; CDR3 DNA: TGTGCCAGCAGCCAGGAAGGACTAGCCACCGAGCAGTACTTC; CDR3 protein: CASSQEGLATEQYF
V gene: TRBV7-3; D gene: .; CDR3 length: 13; J gene: TRBJ2-2; clone size: many; CDR3 DNA: TGTGCCAGCAGCTCCCAGCACACCGGGGAGCTGTTTTTT; CDR3 protein: CASSSQHTGELFF
V gene: TRBV18; D gene: .; CDR3 length: 14; J gene: TRBJ2-7; clone size: many; CDR3 DNA: TGTGCCAGCTCACCAGCAGGTTCCAGTTACGAGCAGTACTTC; CDR3 protein: CASSPAGSSYEQYF
V gene: TRBV5-1; D gene: .; CDR3 length: 15; J gene: TRBJ2-7; clone size: many; CDR3 DNA: TGCGCCAGCAGCACCACGGGGGCAGCATACTACGAGCAGTACTTC; CDR3 protein: CASSTTGAAYYEQYF
V gene: TRBV20-1; D gene: TRBD1; CDR3 length: 15; J gene: TRBJ2-7; clone size: many; CDR3 DNA: TGCAGTGCTAGTGACTCGGACAGGGTGTCCTACGAGCAGTACTTC; CDR3 protein: CSASDSDRVSYEQYF
V gene: TRBV24-1; D gene: .; CDR3 length: 13; J gene: TRBJ2-4; clone size: many; CDR3 DNA: TGTGCCACCGGGGGAGCAGAAACAAACATTCAGTACTTC; CDR3 protein: CATGGAETNIQYF
V gene: TRBV7-2; D gene: TRBD1; CDR3 length: 15; J gene: TRBJ2-2; clone size: .; CDR3 DNA: TGTGCCAGCAGCTTACTTGGTCAGGGGGTGGGGGAGCTGTTTTTT; CDR3 protein: CASSLLGQGVGELFF
V gene: TRBV7-9; D gene: .; CDR3 length: 13; J gene: TRBJ1-1; clone size: .; CDR3 DNA: TGTGCCAGCAGCTTACTCCAGGACACTGAAGCTTTCTTT; CDR3 protein: CASSLLQDTEAFF
V gene: TRBV7-9; D gene: .; CDR3 length: 15; J gene: TRBJ1-3; clone size: .; CDR3 DNA: TGTGCCAGCAGCTTGCGTGCAGGAGGGGGAAACACCATATATTTT; CDR3 protein: CASSLRAGGGNTIYF
V gene: TRBV6-1; D gene: TRBD2; CDR3 length: 14; J gene: TRBJ2-1; clone size: few; CDR3 DNA: TGTGCCAGCAGCCTTAGCGGGAGGGATGTTGAGCAGTTCTTC; CDR3 protein: CASSLSGRDVEQFF
V gene: TRBV20-1; D gene: .; CDR3 length: 16; J gene: TRBJ2-3; clone size: many; CDR3 DNA: TGCAGTGCTAGCTTCCCAATCCGAAGGGGCACAGATACGCAGTATTTT; CDR3 protein: CSASFPIRRGTDTQYF
V gene: TRBV18; D gene: .; CDR3 length: 14; J gene: TRBJ1-1; clone size: few; CDR3 DNA: TGTGCCAGCTCACCACCGGCGTTTTTGGCTGAAGCTTTCTTT; CDR3 protein: CASSPPAFLAEAFF
V gene: TRBV18; D gene: TRBD2; CDR3 length: 16; J gene: TRBJ2-5; clone size: .; CDR3 DNA: TGTGCCAGCTCACCAAAACTAGCGGGGAAACAAGAGACCCAGTACTTC; CDR3 protein: CASSPKLAGKQETQYF
V gene: TRBV25-1; D gene: TRBD2; CDR3 length: 12; J gene: TRBJ2-7; clone size: few; CDR3 DNA: TGTGCCATAGGACTAGCGGGAGTCGAGCAGTACTTC; CDR3 protein: CAIGLAGVEQYF
V gene: TRBV6-1; D gene: TRBD2; CDR3 length: 13; J gene: TRBJ2-2; clone size: many; CDR3 DNA: TGTGCCAGCGACACTAGCGGCACCGGGGAGCTGTTTTTT; CDR3 protein: CASDTSGTGELFF
V gene: TRBV18; D gene: TRBD1; CDR3 length: 18; J gene: TRBJ1-1; clone size: .; CDR3 DNA: TGTGCCAGCTCAAACCCTTGGACAGGGGGCGCAGAGGGCACTGAAGCTTTCTTT; CDR3 protein: CASSNPWTGGAEGTEAFF
V gene: TRBV4-3; D gene: TRBD2; CDR3 length: 15; J gene: TRBJ2-3; clone size: few; CDR3 DNA: TGCGCCAGCAGCCAAGGAACTAGCGGGAGCGATACGCAGTATTTT; CDR3 protein: CASSQGTSGSDTQYF
V gene: TRBV7-2; D gene: TRBD1; CDR3 length: 15; J gene: TRBJ2-2; clone size: many; CDR3 DNA: TGTGCCAGCAGCCCGACAGGGGATAACACCGGGGAGCTGTTTTTT; CDR3 protein: CASSPTGDNTGELFF
V gene: TRBV7-8; D gene: TRBD2; CDR3 length: 19; J gene: TRBJ2-1; clone size: few; CDR3 DNA: TGTGCCAGCAGCTTACTCGGGCGGGAGGGCCCTTCAGTTTACAATGAGCAGTTCTTC; CDR3 protein: CASSLLGREGPSVYNEQFF
V gene: TRBV30; D gene: .; CDR3 length: 12; J gene: TRBJ1-1; clone size: many; CDR3 DNA: TGTGCCTGGAGTTTCGGTCAGACTGAAGCTTTCTTT; CDR3 protein: CAWSFGQTEAFF
V gene: TRBV3-1; D gene: .; CDR3 length: 17; J gene: TRBJ2-3; clone size: .; CDR3 DNA: TGTGCCAGCTCACCTATGACTGGCGGGATAAGCACAGATACGCAGTATTTT; CDR3 protein: CASSPMTGGISTDTQYF
V gene: TRBV28; D gene: TRBD1; CDR3 length: 17; J gene: TRBJ1-2; clone size: many; CDR3 DNA: TGTGCCAGCAGTCCCCTCCCAGGGGGGCCCCCGGGAGATGGCTACACCTTC; CDR3 protein: CASSPLPGGPPGDGYTF